This TCR beta chain was observed in a study of cytomegalovirus exposure and HLA in healthy donors (dated by TCRdb to the late 2010s). Regarding the complete study: An earlier analysis of roughly 630 of the donors reported roughly 270 Gb of sequence data and around 110 million unique TCR beta sequences from approximately 180 million T cells. Among around 400 genotyped donors of the cohort, an average of roughly 230,000 unique TCR beta nucleotide sequences was sequenced per donor, of which 15% to 20% were non-productive. A later analysis re-examined previously published TCR beta repertoires from hundreds of donors and added high-resolution HLA genotyping to investigate patterns of TCR occurrence. A later genetic analysis took genome-wide SNP genotypes for 398 of the 666 donors and used that subset as a discovery cohort. The study used immunosequencing to profile the T cell repertoires of some 600 subjects and linked those repertoires to cytomegalovirus serostatus. The study combined high-throughput TCR immunosequencing, statistical association of individual TCRs with disease status, and machine learning to predict cytomegalovirus infection status. An early release that covered fewer than 750 HLA-typed donors contained 250 to 350 gigabases of sequencing data and 70 million to 100 million unique TCR sequences. Of the roughly 400 genotyped donors, approximately 83% fell in the genetic ancestry cluster associated with self-reported Caucasian donors. To decide whether each TCR beta V gene segment behaved as functional or pseudogenic, an earlier analysis of approximately 590 of the donors relied on high-throughput TCR beta sequencing. Every repertoire in the discovery cohort had been generated on one and the same sequencing platform. Alongside the repertoire data, information on donor age, sex, ethnicity and CMV serostatus was compiled. The later analysis used no new phenotypic data to find candidate immune exposures, relying instead on TCR beta sequences and their occurrence across donors. Both class I and class II loci were covered by HLA typing, at four-digit resolution. Because of strong linkage in the cohort, roughly five DR-DQ haplotypes were treated as single units for association and clustering. The number of donors typed differed by locus, with roughly 629-640 for A, B, C, DRB1 and DQB1, over 500 for DQA1, approximately 580 for DPA1, and 450 to 480 for DPB1. The study aimed to test whether signatures of past pathogen exposure could be identified by cataloging public T cell receptors. In addition to the first cohort of approximately 650 subjects, a separate validation cohort of approximately 130 different subjects was used. The paper's findings and limits, for the study overall: In a later analysis, HLA-associated TCR beta chains showed more clonal expansion and lower generation probabilities than non-associated chains that were equally common. According to a later analysis, TCR association rates differed among HLA loci, with DRB1 alleles showing the most associated TCRs and HLA-C alleles showing the fewest. The classifier was reported to diagnose cytomegalovirus status with high specificity and sensitivity in both the original cohort and the validation cohort. Several of the top co-occurrence clusters appeared to be linked to parvovirus B19, influenza, CMV and Epstein-Barr virus, according to a later analysis. A further reported finding was that TCR beta sequences accurately predicted the HLA-A and HLA-B alleles for most subjects in the first cohort. Only TCR beta chains were sequenced in this cohort, and the absence of alpha or paired-chain data limited detectable features. The authors suggested that the approach could potentially be generalized to other disease states and immunological phenotypes. A later genetic analysis associated a missense DCLRE1C variant with V-gene and J-gene trimming of TCR beta chains, and an independent cohort replicated the association. A later genetic analysis reported fewer N-insertions in productive TCRs among donors in an Asian-associated ancestry cluster than the roughly 690-donor mean. The earlier analysis of approximately 590 of the donors excluded 15 to 20 rarely observed V segments, including chromosome 9 orphons, because counts were too low. Most CMV-associated TCR beta chains appeared to be HLA-restricted in a later analysis, and the HLA associations seemed to be driven largely by CMV exposure. In a later analysis, about 17,000 TCR beta sequences were associated with specific HLA alleles at a false discovery rate of 0.05. Assigning TCR associations to individual alleles was difficult when HLA alleles, especially DR and DQ, strongly co-occurred. While some public TCRs were present in many individuals, most TCR sequences turned up only very rarely across donors. Because HLA typing was unavailable for some donors at each locus, only the typed subset was used in association tests. A total of 164 TCR beta chains were listed by the study as associated with cytomegalovirus. Some IMGT-functional V segments, including TRBV6-2 and TRBV6-3, could not be distinguished by the 87-base-pair reads and were therefore excluded. A few of the identified cytomegalovirus-associated TCR beta chains were confirmed in vitro to be specific for cytomegalovirus antigens. The presence/absence analyses assumed that sequencing depth was roughly uniform across donors, and that assumption may not be true. Linkage disequilibrium might explain the correlated functional status among segregating V segments, but an unknown experimental factor could not be ruled out. The only immune exposure information available for the cohort was CMV serostatus. In an earlier analysis of around 500 of the donors, most TCR beta V segments appeared in productive rearrangements about 90% or about 30% of the time, broadly matching IMGT annotations. A group of highly shared sequence variants was considered likely to be a technical artifact of the sequencing pipeline.

V is reduced by 2 bases and J by 1 base, leaving a spacing of 14 bases between them. The CDR3 runs 16 amino acids, cysteine and phenylalanine included. CDR3 DNA only is kept here, 48 bases in frame from base 1. CDR1 is given as KGHSH and CDR2 as LQKENI, both from the germline V gene. The cohort comprised around 690 healthy bone marrow donors. All cohort members were sampled while nominally healthy, although unrecorded immune exposures were likely present. The donor was CMV seronegative and was included in the group of a few hundred seronegative cohort members. A peripheral blood sample was provided by each donor, and peripheral blood mononuclear cells were used for TCR beta sequencing. The Qiagen DNeasy Blood Extraction Kit was used to extract genomic DNA from the blood cell samples. Note on this clone: The specificity of this receptor is unknown. No per-base quality is available; no much larger clone lies one base away.

Library construction relied on the immunoSEQ multiplex PCR assay. The multiplex PCR relied on a mix of 60 forward primers for TCR Vbeta segments and 13 reverse primers for TCR Jbeta segments. The CDR3 region of rearranged TCR beta genes was amplified from genomic DNA by a multiplex PCR assay. The amplified TCR beta libraries were sequenced on the Illumina HiSeq System as 87-base-pair reads. The authors' pipeline ran thus. A later analysis counted about 82 million unique TCR beta chains across the 666 repertoires, and around 12 million of these chains were shared by at least two donors. Raw reads were error-corrected and collapsed into unique sequences by a nearest-neighbor algorithm in which closely related sequences were merged to remove PCR and sequencing errors. Alignment of CDR3 sequences to IMGT reference sequences was used to assign V, D and J gene segments. Each retained sequence needed at least a six-nucleotide match to both a V gene segment and a J gene segment. Rearrangements were classified as productive when the CDR3 lacked stop codons and remained in frame with V and J, and all other rearrangements were classified as non-productive. CDR3 was defined according to IMGT convention as the region running from the second conserved V-encoded cysteine to the conserved J-encoded phenylalanine. The earlier analysis of approximately 500 of the donors excluded sequences that lacked an unambiguous match to a single V gene segment. In an earlier analysis of several hundred of the donors, V segments were called functional above 56.7% productive rearrangements and were called segregating when the between-donor standard deviation exceeded 5%. A statistical classification framework was developed to diagnose cytomegalovirus status using the catalog of TCR beta chain sequences. In a later analysis, TCR nucleotide sequences were compared against IMGT/GENE-DB human TR gene sequences so that V and J genes could be assigned. The TCRdist pipeline was used in a later analysis to assign CDR3 sequences and most-parsimonious VDJ recombination scenarios. In a later analysis, each TCR beta chain was defined by its CDR3 amino acid sequence together with its V-gene family, and reads without a unique V-gene family were excluded. In a later analysis, 450 to 600 highly shared, low-generation-probability nucleotide sequences were removed to address suspected cross-contamination and a sequencing artifact. In a later analysis, a clonal expansion index for each public chain was calculated from normalized within-repertoire ranks of inferred template counts. A later analysis computed generation probabilities with a VDJ recombination model fitted to out-of-frame rearrangements, and checked the results against IGoR. A later analysis scored TCR-TCR, TCR-HLA and TCR-CMV co-occurrence with hypergeometric tests, applying a repertoire-size bias correction to TCR pairs. To estimate false discovery rates, a later analysis permuted the HLA or CMV assignments 20 times. A later analysis grouped co-occurring TCRs with DBSCAN, adding TCRdist sequence similarity when clustering within HLA-allele-positive subsets. Repertoires with fewer than 30,000 or more than 120,000 public chains, plus five repertoires with anomalous nucleotide sharing, were excluded from co-occurrence clustering. This immuneACCESS table, as held by TCRdb, lists in-frame sequences with V and J called but not all clones. Of the missing ones, under half trace to an unresolved V gene in checked studies; the others have no known cause. V, J and clone size reflect that table, while D and trimming were determined from the DNA. This sample comprises 210,000 or so clones, around three quarters of them detected only once. The ten largest make up about a sixth of the sample.

This clonotype was obtained from a man in his forties or fifties in good health and CMV-seronegative. The sample comprised PBMCs. In this chain, TRBV18 is recombined with TRBJ1-1, and the D gene may be TRBD1, 6 bases matching. CDR3 protein: CASSPNMQGKNTEAFF. The DNA reads as follows: TGTGCCAGCTCACCAAACATGCAGGGGAAGAACACTGAAGCTTTCTTT.